The rows below give T cell receptor beta chains drawn from one sample of a study of blood T cell repertoires in COVID-19. Some clones are missing from TCRdb's copy, which holds only in-frame ones; the method was immunoSEQ multiplex PCR. The data contain some 180,000 clones, less than 85% of them singletons. Sequenced input: PBMCs or T cells enriched from blood (not recorded which). All receptors derive from a woman aged 60-70 years with acute COVID-19. Each CDR3 is given with its conserved first and last residue. The order of the fields is V gene, D gene, J gene, clone size, CDR3 DNA, CDR3 protein. A D gene is named only where the DNA matches it firmly. Rows give clone size only sometimes, using once, few, many, or a class for an expanded clone.

TRBV3-1/TRBV3-2	-	TRBJ2-2	-	TGTGCCAGCAGCCTCGATGGGCACTACACCGGGGAGCTGTTTTTT	CASSLDGHYTGELFF
TRBV5-1	TRBD2	TRBJ2-3	-	TGCGCCAGCAGCTTGGGACTAGCGGGAGGTACAGATACGCAGTATTTT	CASSLGLAGGTDTQYF
TRBV25-1	-	TRBJ2-7	-	TGTGCCAGCAGTGAATTCGGAGGATCAGGCAACTACGAGCAGTACTTC	CASSEFGGSGNYEQYF
TRBV5-8	-	TRBJ2-3	-	TGTGCCAGCAGCCGGGTTACAGATACGCAGTATTTT	CASSRVTDTQYF
TRBV6-5	-	TRBJ2-2	-	TGTGCCAGCAGACCAGAGGCCCGGAATGTCGGGGAGCTGTTTTTT	CASRPEARNVGELFF
TRBV27	TRBD1	TRBJ1-6	-	TGTGCCAGCAGTTTGGGGACAGGGAATTCACCCCTCCACTTT	CASSLGTGNSPLHF
TRBV28	-	TRBJ1-5	-	TGTGCCAGCAGTCCGGACAGTAATCAGCCCCAGCATTTT	CASSPDSNQPQHF
TRBV5-1	TRBD2	TRBJ2-1	-	TGCGCCAGCAGCTCGGCCGCCCGAACTAGCGGGAGAAATGAGCAGTTCTTC	CASSSAARTSGRNEQFF
TRBV29-1	-	TRBJ1-2	-	TGCAGCGGTGGACAGAACTATGGCTACACCTTC	CSGGQNYGYTF
TRBV5-6	-	TRBJ1-2	few	TGTGCCAGCCAGGGTCCTAACTATGGCTACACCTTC	CASQGPNYGYTF
TRBV11-3	TRBD1	TRBJ2-1	-	TGTGCCAGCAGCTTAGCAGGGACAGGGGACAATGAGCAGTTCTTC	CASSLAGTGDNEQFF
TRBV4-3	-	TRBJ2-1	-	TGCGCCAGCAGCCAACCCGGGGGAACGAATGAGCAGTTCTTC	CASSQPGGTNEQFF
TRBV5-1	-	TRBJ2-3	-	TGCGCCAGCAGCCTCAGGGGATCTAGGACAGATACGCAGTATTTT	CASSLRGSRTDTQYF
TRBV3-1/TRBV3-2	-	TRBJ2-3	-	TGTGCCAGCAGCCAAGGGTTAGCGGAGGCTACGCAGTATTTT	CASSQGLAEATQYF
TRBV5-1	TRBD2	TRBJ2-1	-	TGCGCCAGCAGGGGACTAGCGGGAGGAAATGAGCAGTTCTTC	CASRGLAGGNEQFF
TRBV7-2	-	TRBJ2-7	once	TGTGCCAGCAGCCGGACAGCTTTTTATCCCTACGAGCAGTACTTC	CASSRTAFYPYEQYF
TRBV7-9	-	TRBJ1-1	-	TGTGCCAGCAGCTCACGTGGGAGGCAGTTGAACACTGAAGCTTTCTTT	CASSSRGRQLNTEAFF
TRBV6-1	-	TRBJ2-1	many	TGTGCCAGCAGTGAACGTGTAGGGGACAATGAGCAGTTCTTC	CASSERVGDNEQFF
TRBV27	-	TRBJ1-6	-	TGTGCCAGCAGTTTAGATAAGGGGATCAATAATTCACCCCTCCACTTT	CASSLDKGINNSPLHF
TRBV5-1	-	TRBJ1-5	-	TGCGCCAGCAGCTTGGGGATCGGGGTCCCGGGCAATCAGCCCCAGCATTTT	CASSLGIGVPGNQPQHF
TRBV7-8	-	TRBJ1-6	once	TGTGCCAGCAGCTACACGATGATAAATAATTCACCCCTCCACTTT	CASSYTMINNSPLHF
TRBV5-6	-	TRBJ2-6	-	TGTGCCAGCAGCTATACAGGGCCTGGGGCCAACGTCCTGACTTTC	CASSYTGPGANVLTF
TRBV7-9	-	TRBJ1-2	-	TGTGCCAGCAGCCCATCCACAGGCCATGGCTACACCTTC	CASSPSTGHGYTF
TRBV7-8	-	TRBJ1-1	-	TGTGCCAGCAGCTTAGGGGGGACACATAACACTGAAGCTTTCTTT	CASSLGGTHNTEAFF